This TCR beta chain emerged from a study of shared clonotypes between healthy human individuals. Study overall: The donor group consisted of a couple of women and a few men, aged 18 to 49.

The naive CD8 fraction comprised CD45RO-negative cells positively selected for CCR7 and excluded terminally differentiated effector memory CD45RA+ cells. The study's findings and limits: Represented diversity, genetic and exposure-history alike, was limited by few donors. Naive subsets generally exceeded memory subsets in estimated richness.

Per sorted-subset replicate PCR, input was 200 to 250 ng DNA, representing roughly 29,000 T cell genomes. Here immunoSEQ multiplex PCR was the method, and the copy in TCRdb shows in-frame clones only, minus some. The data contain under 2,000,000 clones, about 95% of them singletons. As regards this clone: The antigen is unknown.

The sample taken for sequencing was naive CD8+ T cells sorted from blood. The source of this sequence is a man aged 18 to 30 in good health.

This CDR3 reads CASRPYNSPLHF. The CDR3 DNA reads as TGTGCCAGCAGACCCTATAATTCACCCCTCCACTTT. V and J are TRBV6-5 and TRBJ1-6; D unclear. Germline V CDR1 and CDR2: MNHEY, SVGAGI. Trimming stripped 6 bases from V and 2 bases from J, with 2 bases between. This CDR3 contains 12 residues.